These 4 T cell receptor beta chains originate from one sample sequenced in a study of blood T cell repertoires in COVID-19. Repertoires were generated with immunoSEQ multiplex PCR, while TCRdb's copy carries only in-frame clones and drops some. The sample contains more than 150,000 clones, roughly 84% of which appear only once. Sequencing was done on a sample of PBMCs or T cells enriched from blood (not recorded which). These receptors came from a woman aged 60 to 75 who had recovered from COVID-19.

This clone was seen more than once but under ten times. V usage is TRBV7-3 and J usage is TRBJ2-1; 7 positions agree with TRBD2. The CDR3 has 16 residues. Germline loops: CDR1 SGHTA, CDR2 FQGTGA. After removal of 4 bases from V and 1 base from J, the junction contained 7 bases not matched to a gene. The CDR3 coding sequence is TGTGCCAGCAGCTCGGAGACTAGCTTTTCCTACAATGAGCAGTTCTTC. Translated, it gives CASSSETSFSYNEQFF. The entire variable domain, with the rest obtained from reference TRBV7-3 and TRBJ2-1, is as follows: GAGVSQTPSNKVTEKGKYVELRCDPISGHTALYWYRQSLGQGPEFLIYFQGTGAADDSGLPNDRFFAVRPEGSVSTLKIQRTERGDSAVYLCASSSETSFSYNEQFFGPGTRLTVL.

The V gene is TRBV5-1, the J gene TRBJ1-1; possibly TRBD1 for D (6 bases). V gave up 4 bases and J gave up 2 bases, with 18 bases separating them. CDR1 and CDR2 (germline): SGHRS, YFSETQ. The CDR3 spans 16 residues. The CDR3 region has the DNA TGCGCCAGCAGCCTAGAGACAGGAAGGGCTAACACTGAAGCTTTCTTT. It encodes CASSLETGRANTEAFF.

The chain recombines TRBV10-3 with TRBJ2-1; TRBD2 agrees at 8 bases. The CDR3 length is 18 residues. Per the germline V gene, CDR1 is ENHRY and CDR2 is SYGVKD. V lost 5 bases, J lost 3 bases, and 15 bases stayed unmatched. For the CDR3, the DNA is TGTGCCATCAGTCATTATTGGACTAGCCAAGGGGTCTACAATGAGCAGTTCTTC. Protein product: CAISHYWTSQGVYNEQFF.

V usage is TRBV2 and J usage is TRBJ1-1; no clear D. CDR3 length: 12 amino acids. V was shortened by 10 bases and J by 5 bases, with 14 bases between the two germline ends. Germline V gene data show CDR1 as SNHLY and CDR2 as FYNNEI. For the CDR3, the DNA is TGTGCCATCGGGTCCTGGATTACTGAAGCTTTCTTT. Encoded protein: CAIGSWITEAFF.